The T cell receptor beta chain described here comes from a study of T cell repertoires in cytomegalovirus infection. V was cut by 6 bases and J by 6 bases, with 17 bases left in between. The CDR3 covers 14 residues. A word on this clonotype: The antigen remains undetermined.

TCRdb processed the reads anew with MiXCR; each CDR3 protein has one entry. The repertoire holds approximately 110,000 distinct CDR3 sequences, with about 32% as singletons. This clonotype was sampled from a human donor in good health (CMV status not recorded). Some clones in this sample may be carry-over from other donors' samples. Here the sequenced sample was CD8+ T cells from cultured PBMCs, taken from culture after CMV antigen stimulation. The V and J genes are TRBV6-7 and TRBJ1-2; possible D gene TRBD1, 5 bases. TRBV6-7 is given ORF status, its function remaining uncertain. DNA of the CDR3: TGTGCCAGCAGCCCCCCAAGGGGTGAAGATGGCTACACCTTC. Translation gives CASSPPRGEDGYTF.